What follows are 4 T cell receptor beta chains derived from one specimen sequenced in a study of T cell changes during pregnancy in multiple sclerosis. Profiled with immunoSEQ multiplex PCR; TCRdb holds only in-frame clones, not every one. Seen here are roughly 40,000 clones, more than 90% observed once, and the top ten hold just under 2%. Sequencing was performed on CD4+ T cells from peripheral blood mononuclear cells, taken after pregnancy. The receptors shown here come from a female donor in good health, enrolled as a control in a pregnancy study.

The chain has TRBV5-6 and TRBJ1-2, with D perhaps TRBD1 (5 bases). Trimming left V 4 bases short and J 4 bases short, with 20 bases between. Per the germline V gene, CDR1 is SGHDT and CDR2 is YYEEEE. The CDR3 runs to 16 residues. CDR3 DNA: TGTGCCAGCAGCCGCCCCACCGTGGACACGGTCTATGGCTACACCTTC. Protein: CASSRPTVDTVYGYTF.

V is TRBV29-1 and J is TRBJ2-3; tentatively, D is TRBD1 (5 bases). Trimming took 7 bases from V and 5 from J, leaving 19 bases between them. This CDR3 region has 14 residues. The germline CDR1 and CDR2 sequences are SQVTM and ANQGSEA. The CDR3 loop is CSGVRGLLGDTQYF. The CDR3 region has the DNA TGCAGCGGGGTTAGGGGTTTACTGGGAGATACGCAGTATTTT.

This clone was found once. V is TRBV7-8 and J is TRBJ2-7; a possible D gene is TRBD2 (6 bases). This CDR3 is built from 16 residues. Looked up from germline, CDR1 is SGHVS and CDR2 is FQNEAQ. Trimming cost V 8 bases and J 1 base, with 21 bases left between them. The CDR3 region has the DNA TGTGCCAGCTCAGGACTAAGTGTAGAGGGGTCCTACGAGCAGTACTTC. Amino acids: CASSGLSVEGSYEQYF.

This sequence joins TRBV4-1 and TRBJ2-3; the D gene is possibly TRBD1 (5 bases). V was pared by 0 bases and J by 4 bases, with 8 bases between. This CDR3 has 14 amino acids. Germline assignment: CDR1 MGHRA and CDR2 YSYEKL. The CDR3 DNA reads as TGCGCCAGCAGCCAAGAGACAGCCCCAGATACGCAGTATTTT. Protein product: CASSQETAPDTQYF.